A selection of T cell receptor beta chains follows, all from one sample in a study of shared clonotypes between healthy human individuals. Some clones are missing from TCRdb's copy, which holds only in-frame ones; the method was immunoSEQ multiplex PCR. Here the sample spans hundreds of thousands of clones, approximately 96% being singletons. The sequencing sample was made of naive CD8+ T cells sorted from blood. The origin of the receptors is a woman aged 30 to 39 in good health. Both conserved end residues are part of each CDR3. The D gene is left open where the match is weak. Clone size, where shown, is once, few, many, or a class for clones that have expanded.

abundance: NA
d_gene: TRBD2
len: 16
v_gene: TRBV11-2
j_gene: TRBJ2-5
CDR3aa: CASRPTGTSVQETQYF
CDR3nt: TGTGCCAGCAGACCTACCGGGACTAGCGTTCAAGAGACCCAGTACTTC

abundance: NA
d_gene: TRBD2
len: 16
v_gene: TRBV6-4
j_gene: TRBJ2-5
CDR3aa: CASSVMLLAAQETQYF
CDR3nt: TGTGCCAGCAGTGTGATGTTACTAGCGGCACAAGAGACCCAGTACTTC

abundance: NA
d_gene: NA
len: 15
v_gene: TRBV4-1
j_gene: TRBJ2-7
CDR3aa: CASSQGWSGAYEQYF
CDR3nt: TGCGCCAGCAGCCAAGGGTGGTCCGGCGCGTACGAGCAGTACTTC

abundance: NA
d_gene: NA
len: 17
v_gene: TRBV21-1
j_gene: TRBJ2-7
CDR3aa: CASSSPLAGVNTSEQYF
CDR3nt: TGTGCCAGCAGCTCACCTCTAGCGGGAGTTAACACCAGCGAGCAGTACTTC

abundance: NA
d_gene: TRBD2
len: 18
v_gene: TRBV18
j_gene: TRBJ2-5
CDR3aa: CASSARLAGVGIRETQYF
CDR3nt: TGTGCCAGCTCAGCCAGACTAGCGGGAGTCGGGATCAGGGAGACCCAGTACTTC

abundance: once
d_gene: NA
len: 14
v_gene: TRBV28
j_gene: TRBJ1-2
CDR3aa: CAISSRGQDYGYTF
CDR3nt: TGTGCTATCAGTTCCCGAGGCCAGGACTATGGCTACACCTTC

abundance: NA
d_gene: NA
len: 14
v_gene: TRBV28
j_gene: TRBJ1-2
CDR3aa: CASSDGQPNYGYTF
CDR3nt: TGTGCCAGCAGCGACGGACAGCCAAACTATGGCTACACCTTC

abundance: NA
d_gene: TRBD1
len: 16
v_gene: TRBV6-1
j_gene: TRBJ1-2
CDR3aa: CASSEHWTGEDYGYTF
CDR3nt: TGTGCCAGCAGTGAACACTGGACAGGGGAGGACTATGGCTACACCTTC

abundance: NA
d_gene: TRBD1
len: 15
v_gene: TRBV7-2
j_gene: TRBJ1-1
CDR3aa: CASSTATGQGPEAFF
CDR3nt: TGTGCCAGCAGCACCGCGACAGGACAGGGTCCTGAAGCTTTCTTT

abundance: NA
d_gene: NA
len: 15
v_gene: TRBV15
j_gene: TRBJ2-1
CDR3aa: CATSIGPSSYNEQFF
CDR3nt: TGTGCCACCAGCATAGGACCTAGCTCCTACAATGAGCAGTTCTTC

abundance: NA
d_gene: NA
len: 16
v_gene: TRBV5-1
j_gene: TRBJ2-2
CDR3aa: CASSFSGPANTGELFF
CDR3nt: TGCGCCAGCAGCTTCTCGGGCCCTGCGAACACCGGGGAGCTGTTTTTT

abundance: once
d_gene: NA
len: 14
v_gene: TRBV27
j_gene: TRBJ1-2
CDR3aa: CASSLSTGSGGYTF
CDR3nt: TGTGCCAGCAGTTTATCCACGGGATCGGGTGGCTACACCTTC

abundance: NA
d_gene: TRBD1
len: 15
v_gene: TRBV9
j_gene: TRBJ2-1
CDR3aa: CASSVGGTGVPEQFF
CDR3nt: TGTGCCAGCAGCGTAGGAGGGACAGGGGTGCCCGAGCAGTTCTTC

abundance: NA
d_gene: TRBD1
len: 15
v_gene: TRBV2
j_gene: TRBJ1-1
CDR3aa: CASSAIQGDDTEAFF
CDR3nt: TGTGCCAGCAGTGCCATACAGGGGGATGACACTGAAGCTTTCTTT

abundance: NA
d_gene: NA
len: 14
v_gene: TRBV6-5
j_gene: TRBJ2-7
CDR3aa: CASTTPGALDEQYF
CDR3nt: TGTGCCAGCACCACACCGGGGGCTCTGGACGAGCAGTACTTC

abundance: NA
d_gene: NA
len: 13
v_gene: TRBV13
j_gene: TRBJ2-5
CDR3aa: CASSTNHQETQYF
CDR3nt: TGTGCCAGCAGCACGAATCATCAAGAGACCCAGTACTTC

abundance: NA
d_gene: NA
len: 15
v_gene: TRBV5-8
j_gene: TRBJ2-7
CDR3aa: CASSLALGGTYEQYF
CDR3nt: TGTGCCAGCAGCTTGGCCCTGGGCGGCACCTACGAGCAGTACTTC

abundance: NA
d_gene: TRBD2
len: 17
v_gene: TRBV4-1
j_gene: TRBJ2-5
CDR3aa: CASSQDGLAGEGETQYF
CDR3nt: TGCGCCAGCAGCCAAGACGGACTAGCGGGAGAGGGAGAGACCCAGTACTTC

abundance: NA
d_gene: NA
len: 15
v_gene: TRBV9
j_gene: TRBJ2-3
CDR3aa: CASSVEGGSTDTQYF
CDR3nt: TGTGCCAGCAGCGTAGAAGGGGGGAGCACAGATACGCAGTATTTT

abundance: NA
d_gene: TRBD1
len: 14
v_gene: TRBV28
j_gene: TRBJ1-5
CDR3aa: CASGRQGSNQPQHF
CDR3nt: TGTGCCAGCGGTAGACAGGGTTCCAATCAGCCCCAGCATTTT

abundance: NA
d_gene: TRBD1
len: 15
v_gene: TRBV5-1
j_gene: TRBJ2-1
CDR3aa: CASSGRDRAYNEQFF
CDR3nt: TGCGCCAGCAGCGGGAGGGACAGGGCGTACAATGAGCAGTTCTTC

abundance: NA
d_gene: NA
len: 13
v_gene: TRBV6-5
j_gene: TRBJ2-7
CDR3aa: CASSYGFNYEQYF
CDR3nt: TGTGCCAGCAGTTACGGCTTCAACTACGAGCAGTACTTC

abundance: NA
d_gene: TRBD2
len: 15
v_gene: TRBV7-9
j_gene: TRBJ2-1
CDR3aa: CASSGGLAEYNEQFF
CDR3nt: TGTGCCAGCAGCGGTGGTCTAGCGGAATACAATGAGCAGTTCTTC

abundance: NA
d_gene: NA
len: 11
v_gene: TRBV7-9
j_gene: TRBJ2-3
CDR3aa: CASQDTDTQYF
CDR3nt: TGTGCCTCTCAGGACACAGATACGCAGTATTTT

abundance: NA
d_gene: NA
len: 13
v_gene: TRBV5-4
j_gene: TRBJ2-7
CDR3aa: CASSVWGFYEQYF
CDR3nt: TGTGCCAGCAGCGTATGGGGCTTCTACGAGCAGTACTTC

abundance: NA
d_gene: NA
len: 16
v_gene: TRBV7-6
j_gene: TRBJ2-5
CDR3aa: CASSLGGLADQETQYF
CDR3nt: TGTGCCAGCAGCTTAGGGGGGCTAGCGGACCAAGAGACCCAGTACTTC

abundance: NA
d_gene: NA
len: 21
v_gene: TRBV28
j_gene: TRBJ2-7
CDR3aa: CASSLSIVLWGRRLFPYEQYF
CDR3nt: TGTGCCAGCAGTTTAAGTATTGTTCTGTGGGGGAGGAGACTTTTTCCCTACGAGCAGTACTTC

abundance: NA
d_gene: NA
len: 13
v_gene: TRBV5-4
j_gene: TRBJ2-1
CDR3aa: CASSLVLAGEQFF
CDR3nt: TGTGCCAGCAGCTTGGTTTTAGCTGGTGAGCAGTTCTTC

abundance: NA
d_gene: NA
len: 13
v_gene: TRBV29-1
j_gene: TRBJ2-1
CDR3aa: CSGGRVGHNEQFF
CDR3nt: TGCAGCGGGGGCAGGGTTGGTCACAATGAGCAGTTCTTC

abundance: NA
d_gene: TRBD2
len: 15
v_gene: TRBV7-9
j_gene: TRBJ2-3
CDR3aa: CASSPSGSLTDTQYF
CDR3nt: TGTGCCAGCAGCCCTAGCGGGAGCCTCACAGATACGCAGTATTTT

abundance: NA
d_gene: NA
len: 17
v_gene: TRBV7-9
j_gene: TRBJ2-3
CDR3aa: CASSLALGGPLTDTQYF
CDR3nt: TGTGCCAGCAGCTTAGCGCTCGGGGGCCCCCTCACAGATACGCAGTATTTT

abundance: NA
d_gene: TRBD2
len: 14
v_gene: TRBV5-1
j_gene: TRBJ2-5
CDR3aa: CASGEGNPGETQYF
CDR3nt: TGCGCCAGCGGGGAGGGCAACCCAGGGGAGACCCAGTACTTC

abundance: NA
d_gene: NA
len: 16
v_gene: TRBV9
j_gene: TRBJ1-2
CDR3aa: CASSHPDGVTSYGYTF
CDR3nt: TGTGCCAGCAGCCACCCGGACGGAGTAACGAGCTATGGCTACACCTTC

abundance: NA
d_gene: NA
len: 18
v_gene: TRBV7-3
j_gene: TRBJ2-1
CDR3aa: CASSLTDRGRDTYNEQFF
CDR3nt: TGTGCCAGCAGCTTAACGGATAGGGGCAGGGACACCTACAATGAGCAGTTCTTC

abundance: NA
d_gene: NA
len: 18
v_gene: TRBV2
j_gene: TRBJ1-4
CDR3aa: CASSLQRPQVSTNEKLFF
CDR3nt: TGTGCCAGCAGCCTACAGCGGCCTCAAGTTTCGACTAATGAAAAACTGTTTTTT

abundance: NA
d_gene: NA
len: 15
v_gene: TRBV9
j_gene: TRBJ2-1
CDR3aa: CASSVESSRYNEQFF
CDR3nt: TGTGCCAGCAGCGTAGAAAGTTCCCGCTACAATGAGCAGTTCTTC

abundance: NA
d_gene: TRBD2
len: 16
v_gene: TRBV25-1
j_gene: TRBJ2-7
CDR3aa: CASSEYNGRAPYEQYF
CDR3nt: TGTGCCAGCAGTGAATATAACGGGAGGGCCCCCTACGAGCAGTACTTC

abundance: NA
d_gene: NA
len: 17
v_gene: TRBV4-1
j_gene: TRBJ2-3
CDR3aa: CASSQGLRGLGTDTQYF
CDR3nt: TGCGCCAGCAGCCAGGGCCTGAGGGGTTTAGGGACAGATACGCAGTATTTT

abundance: NA
d_gene: TRBD2
len: 16
v_gene: TRBV7-6
j_gene: TRBJ2-7
CDR3aa: CASSLVTSGSSYEQYF
CDR3nt: TGTGCCAGCAGCTTAGTGACTAGCGGGAGCTCCTACGAGCAGTACTTC

abundance: NA
d_gene: TRBD2
len: 15
v_gene: TRBV7-8
j_gene: TRBJ2-7
CDR3aa: CASTPAASGSYEQYF
CDR3nt: TGTGCCAGCACCCCAGCGGCTAGCGGCTCCTACGAGCAGTACTTC

abundance: NA
d_gene: TRBD1
len: 15
v_gene: TRBV27
j_gene: TRBJ1-5
CDR3aa: CASSLGQGTGQPQHF
CDR3nt: TGTGCCAGCAGTCTCGGACAGGGGACGGGACAGCCCCAGCATTTT

abundance: once
d_gene: TRBD1
len: 16
v_gene: TRBV6-6
j_gene: TRBJ2-3
CDR3aa: CASSYSAGTGADTQYF
CDR3nt: TGTGCCAGCAGTTACTCGGCCGGGACAGGGGCAGATACGCAGTATTTT

abundance: NA
d_gene: TRBD1
len: 15
v_gene: TRBV6-5
j_gene: TRBJ2-2
CDR3aa: CASRPRDRDAGELFF
CDR3nt: TGTGCCAGCAGACCGAGGGACAGGGACGCCGGGGAGCTGTTTTTT

abundance: NA
d_gene: TRBD1
len: 13
v_gene: TRBV28
j_gene: TRBJ1-2
CDR3aa: CASSIQGIVGYTF
CDR3nt: TGTGCCAGCAGTATACAGGGGATAGTCGGCTACACCTTC

abundance: NA
d_gene: TRBD2
len: 15
v_gene: TRBV29-1
j_gene: TRBJ2-2
CDR3aa: CSVVSWTSGTGELFF
CDR3nt: TGCAGCGTTGTATCCTGGACTAGCGGGACCGGGGAGCTGTTTTTT

abundance: few
d_gene: NA
len: 16
v_gene: TRBV19
j_gene: TRBJ2-7
CDR3aa: CASSSLSGTQYYEQYF
CDR3nt: TGTGCCAGTAGTAGCCTATCCGGGACACAATACTACGAGCAGTACTTC

abundance: NA
d_gene: TRBD1
len: 14
v_gene: TRBV29-1
j_gene: TRBJ2-3
CDR3aa: CSVAGGAFTDTQYF
CDR3nt: TGCAGCGTGGCAGGGGGCGCGTTCACAGATACGCAGTATTTT

abundance: NA
d_gene: TRBD1
len: 14
v_gene: TRBV5-1
j_gene: TRBJ2-5
CDR3aa: CASSLDRGAQTQYF
CDR3nt: TGCGCCAGCAGCTTGGACAGGGGGGCACAGACCCAGTACTTC

abundance: NA
d_gene: TRBD1
len: 14
v_gene: TRBV5-4
j_gene: TRBJ1-2
CDR3aa: CASRRDRENYGYTF
CDR3nt: TGTGCCAGCAGACGGGACAGGGAGAACTATGGCTACACCTTC

abundance: NA
d_gene: NA
len: 15
v_gene: TRBV19
j_gene: TRBJ1-1
CDR3aa: CASSTKTEMNTEAFF
CDR3nt: TGTGCCAGTAGTACTAAGACAGAGATGAACACTGAAGCTTTCTTT

abundance: NA
d_gene: NA
len: 12
v_gene: TRBV5-4
j_gene: TRBJ2-2
CDR3aa: CASRKSTGELFF
CDR3nt: TGTGCCAGCAGAAAAAGCACCGGGGAGCTGTTTTTT

abundance: NA
d_gene: NA
len: 16
v_gene: TRBV12-1
j_gene: TRBJ2-3
CDR3aa: CASSWGLAAPTDTQYF
CDR3nt: TGTGCCAGCAGCTGGGGGCTGGCGGCCCCCACAGATACGCAGTATTTT

abundance: NA
d_gene: NA
len: 13
v_gene: TRBV5-4
j_gene: TRBJ2-1
CDR3aa: CASSYGSGNEQFF
CDR3nt: TGTGCCAGCAGCTATGGTAGCGGAAATGAGCAGTTCTTC

abundance: NA
d_gene: TRBD1
len: 13
v_gene: TRBV28
j_gene: TRBJ1-2
CDR3aa: CASIGQGRDGYTF
CDR3nt: TGTGCCAGCATCGGACAGGGTCGGGATGGCTACACCTTC

abundance: NA
d_gene: TRBD1
len: 15
v_gene: TRBV7-6
j_gene: TRBJ1-2
CDR3aa: CASSQGQDRASGYTF
CDR3nt: TGTGCCAGCAGCCAAGGTCAGGACAGGGCGTCAGGCTACACCTTC